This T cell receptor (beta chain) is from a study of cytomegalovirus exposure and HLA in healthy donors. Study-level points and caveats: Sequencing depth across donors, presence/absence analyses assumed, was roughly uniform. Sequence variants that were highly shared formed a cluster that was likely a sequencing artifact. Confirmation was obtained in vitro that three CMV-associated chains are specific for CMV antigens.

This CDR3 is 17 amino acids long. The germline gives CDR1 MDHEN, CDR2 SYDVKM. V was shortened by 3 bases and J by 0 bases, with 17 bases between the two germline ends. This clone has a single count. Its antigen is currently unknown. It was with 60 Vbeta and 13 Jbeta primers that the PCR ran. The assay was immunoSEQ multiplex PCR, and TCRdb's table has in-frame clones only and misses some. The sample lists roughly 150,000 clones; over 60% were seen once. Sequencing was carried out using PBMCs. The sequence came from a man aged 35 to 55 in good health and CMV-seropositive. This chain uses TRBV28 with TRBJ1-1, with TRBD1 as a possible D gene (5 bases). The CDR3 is CASSFLQPGEMNTEAFF. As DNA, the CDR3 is TGTGCCAGCAGTTTCCTACAGCCGGGGGAAATGAACACTGAAGCTTTCTTT.